The text below deals with one TCR beta chain. V was clipped by 6 bases and J by 5 bases; unmatched bases: 7. The CDR3 is 14 amino acids. Per germline, CDR1 LNHDA and CDR2 SQIVND (reference sequence). The source of the sample is a study of blood T cell repertoires in COVID-19. Repertoires were generated with immunoSEQ multiplex PCR, while TCRdb's copy carries only in-frame clones and drops some. The table has approximately 62,000 clones, around 74% seen once; the top ten hold 5% to 7%. The V gene is TRBV19, the J gene TRBJ1-2; TRBD1 agrees at 9 bases. The TCR originated in a woman between 50 and 59 years old with active or convalescent COVID-19. The sequenced material came from peripheral blood. DNA of the CDR3: TGTGCCAGTAGGTCCGGGACAGGGTTTTATGGCTACACCTTC. It translates to CASRSGTGFYGYTF.